A selection of T cell receptor beta chains follows, all from one sample in a study of blood T cell repertoires in COVID-19. TCRdb's table, derived via immunoSEQ multiplex PCR, lists solely in-frame clones and lacks some. The sample holds about 130,000 clones, roughly 72% seen once. Sequencing was performed on peripheral blood. Every receptor here comes from a man older than 75 with COVID-19, enrolled during active disease. Both conserved end residues are trimmed from each CDR3. Each record gives: clone size, J gene, V gene, CDR3 protein. Rows give clone size only sometimes, using once, few, many, or a class for an expanded clone.

abundance: few; j_gene: TRBJ2-5; v_gene: TRBV29-1; CDR3aa: SVNRGQETQY
abundance: -; j_gene: TRBJ2-7; v_gene: TRBV30; CDR3aa: AWSLGGPYEQY
abundance: -; j_gene: TRBJ2-7; v_gene: TRBV28; CDR3aa: ASSPRTSGRSYEQY
abundance: -; j_gene: TRBJ2-5; v_gene: TRBV13; CDR3aa: ASSLWAGKPETQY
abundance: few; j_gene: TRBJ2-5; v_gene: TRBV12-3/TRBV12-4; CDR3aa: ASSLGARKTQY
abundance: -; j_gene: TRBJ2-6; v_gene: TRBV6-2/TRBV6-3; CDR3aa: ASSSGQGISGANVLT
abundance: -; j_gene: TRBJ1-1; v_gene: TRBV5-1; CDR3aa: ASSSIGTGGKRYTEAF
abundance: -; j_gene: TRBJ1-2; v_gene: TRBV6-5; CDR3aa: ASSYSLAGPLGYT
abundance: -; j_gene: TRBJ1-1; v_gene: TRBV4-2; CDR3aa: ASSQEWGGFMNTEAF
abundance: -; j_gene: TRBJ1-4; v_gene: TRBV5-1; CDR3aa: ASSSDRSTNEKLF
abundance: once; j_gene: TRBJ1-1; v_gene: TRBV19; CDR3aa: ASRHTLGARNTEAF
abundance: -; j_gene: TRBJ1-5; v_gene: TRBV19; CDR3aa: ASRSGGILQPQH
abundance: -; j_gene: TRBJ2-3; v_gene: TRBV28; CDR3aa: ASSSSGTSTDTQY
abundance: -; j_gene: TRBJ2-2; v_gene: TRBV28; CDR3aa: ASRGTGMNTGELF
abundance: -; j_gene: TRBJ2-2; v_gene: TRBV21-1; CDR3aa: ASTRYTGELF
abundance: -; j_gene: TRBJ1-5; v_gene: TRBV7-2; CDR3aa: ASSVRDSYQPQH
abundance: -; j_gene: TRBJ1-3; v_gene: TRBV10-3; CDR3aa: AISESGGWPRSSGNTIY
abundance: -; j_gene: TRBJ1-3; v_gene: TRBV6-2/TRBV6-3; CDR3aa: ASSRGLSGNTIY
abundance: -; j_gene: TRBJ1-1; v_gene: TRBV10-2; CDR3aa: ASSFTQGARTEAF
abundance: -; j_gene: TRBJ1-2; v_gene: TRBV6-4; CDR3aa: ASSATGSHGYT
abundance: -; j_gene: TRBJ2-3; v_gene: TRBV7-2; CDR3aa: ASSLVGDTDTQY
abundance: once; j_gene: TRBJ2-3; v_gene: TRBV5-4; CDR3aa: ASSLGSGSTDTQY
abundance: -; j_gene: TRBJ2-1; v_gene: TRBV11-2; CDR3aa: ASMDRSGAYNEQF
abundance: -; j_gene: TRBJ1-1; v_gene: TRBV6-5; CDR3aa: ASSYRQGGTEAF
abundance: -; j_gene: TRBJ2-7; v_gene: TRBV28; CDR3aa: ASSFGVQGYEQY
abundance: once; j_gene: TRBJ1-1; v_gene: TRBV16; CDR3aa: ASSLNRAATHRAF
abundance: -; j_gene: TRBJ2-3; v_gene: TRBV9; CDR3aa: ASSTGYDTQY